This T cell receptor (beta chain) was found in a study of PD-L1 blockade in urothelial cancer. Assay used: immunoSEQ multiplex PCR; TCRdb lists only in-frame clones, some missing. The sample yields tens of thousands of clones, over 75% seen once. Losses at the gene ends were 5 bases for V and 5 bases for J; bases not matched to a gene: 6. The CDR3 covers 15 residues. Germline V gene sequence: CDR1 LNHNV, CDR2 YYDKDF (reference sequence). This chain links TRBV15 with TRBJ2-2; 9 nucleotides match TRBD1. Material: PBMCs, obtained around atezolizumab (anti-PD-L1) treatment. The TCR sequence derives from a man between 70 and 80 years old with urothelial cancer. The chain's CDR3 is CATSPDRGRTGELFF. DNA of the CDR3: TGTGCCACCAGCCCCGACAGGGGGAGGACCGGGGAGCTGTTTTTT.